The 8 T cell receptor beta chains below all came from one sample that was sequenced in a study of Graves' ophthalmopathy and Graves' hyperthyroidism. The sequenced template was RNA, covering the TCR beta CDR3 region. First-round RT-PCR relied on HTBI primers, and a second-round multiplex PCR came next. Using its own MiXCR run on the multiplex PCR reads, TCRdb lists one record per CDR3 protein. The sample lists about 1.2 million distinct CDR3 sequences; roughly 35% were seen once. Sequencing was performed on peripheral blood or thyroid tissue (not recorded which). These receptors originate from an adult man with Graves' hyperthyroidism.

In this sample, this clonotype turned up once. At one of its ends the junction is not consistent with the germline gene, which may arise from a read error. The rearrangement links TRBV29-1 to TRBJ2-5; 7 bases line up with TRBD1. CDR1 SQVTM and CDR2 ANQGSEA come from the germline V gene. CDR3 length: 15 residues. The CDR3 DNA reads as TGCAGCGTTCTTCCGGACAGGCTCACCGGGGAGACCCGGTACTTC. The encoded protein is CSVLPDRLTGETRYF. The whole variable domain, remainder taken from reference TRBV29-1 and TRBJ2-5, is SAVISQKPSRDICQRGTSLTIQCQVDSQVTMMFWYRQQPGQSLTLIATANQGSEATYESGFVIDKFPISRPNLTFSTLTVSNMSPEDSSIYLCSVLPDRLTGETRYFGPGTRLLVL.

This clonotype was detected many times. The rearrangement joins TRBV20-1 to TRBJ2-5; 8 bases are a match to TRBD2. The CDR3 has 15 amino acids. Per germline, CDR1 DFQATT and CDR2 SNEGSKA (reference sequence). V lost 7 bases, J lost 5 bases, and 15 bases stayed unmatched. The CDR3 nucleotides read TGCAGTGGGTCCCAGAGTAGCGGGGTGGAGGAGACCCAGTACTTC. It translates to CSGSQSSGVEETQYF.

Many counts were recorded for this clonotype. This sequence joins TRBV20-1 and TRBJ2-7, with TRBD2 matching 10 bases. The CDR3 has 15 amino acids. Germline CDR1 DFQATT, CDR2 SNEGSKA (reference sequence). V shed 6 bases, J shed 6 bases, and the junction held 14 bases outside the gene matches. This CDR3 reads CSAERTSGPMGEQYF. The CDR3 DNA follows: TGCAGTGCAGAAAGGACTAGCGGCCCCATGGGCGAGCAGTACTTC.

This clonotype was seen repeatedly, ten times or more. One end of the junction is discordant with germline, which a read error may explain. This chain uses TRBV5-1 with TRBJ1-2; D is uncertain. CDR1 and CDR2 from the germline V gene are SGHRS and YFSETQ. The length of the CDR3 is 13 residues. This chain's CDR3 is CASSLGRLYGYTF. The CDR3 DNA is TGTGCCAGCAGTTTAGGTCGTCTCTATGGCTACACCTTC.

This clonotype was counted many times. The rearrangement uses TRBV12-3 or TRBV12-4 and TRBJ2-2, with D perhaps TRBD1 (6 bases). Trimming cost V 3 bases and J 5 bases, with 13 bases left between them. The CDR3 spans 15 residues. The CDR3 DNA is TGTGCCAGCAGTTTGGGCAGGGGTCGTACCGGGGAGCTGTTTTTT. It yields the protein CASSLGRGRTGELFF.

The sample holds a few counts of this clonotype. The DNA for the CDR3 is TGTGCCAGCAGTCCCCAAGGAGGGCGCAGCAATCAGCCCCAGCATTTT. It codes for CASSPQGGRSNQPQHF. The V and J genes are TRBV6-5 and TRBJ1-5; D call uncertain. The CDR3 has 16 residues. Trimming removed 5 bases from V and 1 base from J, with 15 bases in between. In germline, CDR1 is MNHEY, CDR2 SVGAGI.

This clonotype was detected ten times or more. The chain carries TRBV12-3 or TRBV12-4 and TRBJ2-5, with a tentative D call TRBD1 (5 bases). V gave up 7 bases and J gave up 1 base, with 13 bases separating them. The CDR3 runs to 14 residues. The CDR3 nucleotides are TGTGCCAGCAACTTACAGGCGTCCCAAGAGACCCAGTACTTC. Translated: CASNLQASQETQYF.

In the case of this clonotype: This may be a read error: a much more frequent sequence differs by one nucleotide. V usage is TRBV7-2 and J usage is TRBJ2-7; D may match TRBD1 or TRBD2 (5 bases each). The CDR3 has 15 residues. Trimming shortened V by 11 bases and J by 1 base, and 21 bases separated the two germline ends. Germline V gene sequence: CDR1 SGHTA, CDR2 FQGNSA. CDR3 protein: CAGTLFGAGSYEQYF. Written as DNA, the CDR3 is TGTGCCGGCACCCTATTCGGGGCCGGATCCTACGAGCAGTACTTC. Together with reference TRBV7-2 and TRBJ2-7, the CDR3 gives the full variable domain: GAGVSQSPSNKVTEKGKDVELRCDPISGHTALYWYRQSLGQGLEFLIYFQGNSAPDKSGLPSDRFSAERTGGSVSTLTIQRTQQEDSAVYLCAGTLFGAGSYEQYFGPGTRLTVT.